This T cell receptor (beta chain) was profiled in a study of blood T cell repertoires in COVID-19. Study information: Donors in Cohort 3 counted as recovered after two negative PCRs, clearance, or symptom resolution.

Trimming stripped 0 bases from V and 6 bases from J, with 13 bases between. Germline V CDR1 and CDR2: SGHTS, YDEGEE. This CDR3 spans 15 amino acids. Sequenced by immunoSEQ multiplex PCR; TCRdb stores in-frame clones only, minus some. The sample holds some 180,000 clones, about 88% seen once. Sequenced: PBMCs or T cells enriched from blood (not recorded which). The receptor comes from a woman in her thirties or forties in a cohort exposed to, infected with or recovered from COVID-19 (not recorded which). This chain connects TRBV5-8 to TRBJ2-1, with D maybe TRBD1 (5 bases). CDR3 loop: CASSLGQSYGNEQFF. Written as DNA, the CDR3 is TGTGCCAGCAGCTTGGGACAGTCGTATGGCAATGAGCAGTTCTTC.